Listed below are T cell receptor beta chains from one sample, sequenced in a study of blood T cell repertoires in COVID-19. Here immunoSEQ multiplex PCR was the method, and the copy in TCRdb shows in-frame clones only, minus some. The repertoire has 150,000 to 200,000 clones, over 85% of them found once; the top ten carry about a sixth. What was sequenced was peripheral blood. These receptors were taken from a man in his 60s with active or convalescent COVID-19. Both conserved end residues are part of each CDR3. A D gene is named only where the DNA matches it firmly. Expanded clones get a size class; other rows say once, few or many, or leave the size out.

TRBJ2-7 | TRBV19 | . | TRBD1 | TGTGCCAGTAGTCCGGAAACCGGGACAGGGGTCTACGAGCAGTACTTC | CASSPETGTGVYEQYF
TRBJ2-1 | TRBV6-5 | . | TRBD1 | TGTGCCAGCAGCCGGGACAGGGGGCTTCAGTTCTTC | CASSRDRGLQFF
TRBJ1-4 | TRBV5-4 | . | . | TGTGCCAGCAGCATCGGACAGTCTGAAAAACTGTTTTTT | CASSIGQSEKLFF
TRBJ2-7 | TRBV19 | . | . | TGTGCCAGTAGTACGCGGGACTGGAACTACGAGCAGTACTTC | CASSTRDWNYEQYF
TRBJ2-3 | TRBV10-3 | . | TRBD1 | TGTGCCATCAGTCGGAGGCAGGGGGTAGATACGCAGTATTTT | CAISRRQGVDTQYF
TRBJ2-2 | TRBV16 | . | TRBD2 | TGTGCCAGCAGCCAGACGGGAGGGCCCACCGGGGAGCTGTTTTTT | CASSQTGGPTGELFF
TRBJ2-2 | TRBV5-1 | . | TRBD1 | TGCGCCAGCAGCCAGCTGACAGGGGGTGTCACCGGGGAGCTGTTTTTT | CASSQLTGGVTGELFF
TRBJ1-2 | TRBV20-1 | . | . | TGCAGTGCTAGTAGCCGGTCCTATGGCTACACCTTC | CSASSRSYGYTF
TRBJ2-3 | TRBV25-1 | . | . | TGTGCCAGCAGTGATATCAGGTTCATAGATACGCAGTATTTT | CASSDIRFIDTQYF
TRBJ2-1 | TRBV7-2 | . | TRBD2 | TGTGCCAGCAGCTTCGACGGGGGGGGAAACAATGAGCAGTTCTTC | CASSFDGGGNNEQFF
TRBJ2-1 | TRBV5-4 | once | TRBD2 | TGTGCCAGCAGCTTGAGTTCTAGCGGGGGTACAACGTTCTTC | CASSLSSSGGTTFF
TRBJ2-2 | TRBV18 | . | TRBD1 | TGTGCCAGCTCAGGACAGGGGGCCAACGGGGAGCTGTTTTTT | CASSGQGANGELFF
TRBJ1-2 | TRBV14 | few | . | TGTGCCAGCAGCCAAGAGATACAGGGAACCGGCTACACCTTC | CASSQEIQGTGYTF
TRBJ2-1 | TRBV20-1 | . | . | TGCAGTGCGAGTCTGTACAATGAGCAGTTCTTC | CSASLYNEQFF
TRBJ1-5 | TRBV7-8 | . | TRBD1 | TGTGCCAGCAGCTTCCGACAGGGGGCCCAGCCCCAGCATTTT | CASSFRQGAQPQHF
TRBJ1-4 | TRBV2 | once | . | TGTGCCAGCTCCCTCAGGGAAGGTGGTGAAAAACTGTTTTTT | CASSLREGGEKLFF
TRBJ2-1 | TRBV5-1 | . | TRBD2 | TGCGCCAGCAGCTCGAGGAGCGGGAGTAGCTCCTACAATGAGCAGTTCTTC | CASSSRSGSSSYNEQFF
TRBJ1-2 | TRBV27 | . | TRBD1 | TGTGCCAGCAGCAGGACAGGGGGTGGCGGCTACACCTTC | CASSRTGGGGYTF
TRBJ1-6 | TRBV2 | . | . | TGTGCCAGCATGGGGAGCTCCTATAATTCACCCCTCCACTTT | CASMGSSYNSPLHF
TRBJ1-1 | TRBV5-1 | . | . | TGCGCCAGCAGCTTGGTGGGAGGGAACACTGAAGCTTTCTTT | CASSLVGGNTEAFF
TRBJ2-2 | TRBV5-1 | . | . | TGCGCCAGCAGCTTGGAGACACACACCGGGGAGCTGTTTTTT | CASSLETHTGELFF
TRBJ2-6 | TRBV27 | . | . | TGTGCCAGCAGCGACAGTAAGCACTCTGGGGCCAACGTCCTGACTTTC | CASSDSKHSGANVLTF
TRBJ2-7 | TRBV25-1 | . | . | TGTGCCAGCAAGTCAGACGAGCAGTACTTC | CASKSDEQYF
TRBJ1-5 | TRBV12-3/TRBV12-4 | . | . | TGTGCCAGCTCACTAGGGGGGGGGCCCCAGCATTTT | CASSLGGGPQHF
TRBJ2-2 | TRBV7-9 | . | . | TGTGCCAGCAGCTTAGCCGGGGGGCGGACCGGGGAGCTGTTTTTT | CASSLAGGRTGELFF
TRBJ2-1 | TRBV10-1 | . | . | TGCGCCAGCAGTGAGTCGGGACAATACAATGAGCAGTTCTTC | CASSESGQYNEQFF
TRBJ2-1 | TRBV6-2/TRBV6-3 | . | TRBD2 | TGTGCCAGCAGTTTTCGGGGACTACTGTACAATGAGCAGTTCTTC | CASSFRGLLYNEQFF
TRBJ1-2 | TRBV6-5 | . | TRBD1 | TGTGCCAGCAGTCGGGACAGGCGTGTCACCTTC | CASSRDRRVTF
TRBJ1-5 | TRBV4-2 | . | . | TGTGCCAGCAGCCAAGATCTTTCAGGATTCCAGCCCCAGCATTTT | CASSQDLSGFQPQHF
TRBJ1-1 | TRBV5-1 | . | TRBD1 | TGCGCCAGCAGCCGCGACCAGGGGGCTGGCACTGAAGCTTTCTTT | CASSRDQGAGTEAFF
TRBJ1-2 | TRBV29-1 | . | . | TGCAGCGTTGCTACGGGGGGGGACTATGGCTACACCTTC | CSVATGGDYGYTF
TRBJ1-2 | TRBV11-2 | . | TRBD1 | TGTGCCAGCAGCTTAGAGACAGGGCGGAACGGCTACACCTTC | CASSLETGRNGYTF
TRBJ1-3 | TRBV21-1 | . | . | TGTGCCAGCAGCAAAGCGATTAAGGGGGGGGGCACTGGAAACACCATATATTTT | CASSKAIKGGGTGNTIYF
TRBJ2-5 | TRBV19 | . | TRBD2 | TGTGCCAGTAGTACCCGGGGGGGACAAGAGACCCAGTACTTC | CASSTRGGQETQYF
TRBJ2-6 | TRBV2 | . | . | TGTGCCAGCATAAGCCTCGACTCTGGGGCCAACGTCCTGACTTTC | CASISLDSGANVLTF
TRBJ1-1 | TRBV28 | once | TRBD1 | TGTGCCAGCAGCGGACCGGGACAGGGGAAAAATGAAGCTTTCTTT | CASSGPGQGKNEAFF
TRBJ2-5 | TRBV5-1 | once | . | TGCGCCAGCAGCTTGGCCGGGGAGACCCAGTACTTC | CASSLAGETQYF
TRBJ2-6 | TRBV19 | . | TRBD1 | TGTGCCAGTAGTATAGATGGGACAGCACTTAACTCTGGGGCCAACGTCCTGACTTTC | CASSIDGTALNSGANVLTF
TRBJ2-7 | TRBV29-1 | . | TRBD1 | TGCAGCGTCCCTGGACAGGGATCCAACGAGCAGTACTTC | CSVPGQGSNEQYF
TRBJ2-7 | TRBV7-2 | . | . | TGTGCCAGCAGCCAACAGGGCTCTCAATTCTACGAGCAGTACTTC | CASSQQGSQFYEQYF
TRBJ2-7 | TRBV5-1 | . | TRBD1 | TGCGCCAGCAGCACAGCCGGGACAGGGGTCTCCTACGAGCAGTACTTC | CASSTAGTGVSYEQYF
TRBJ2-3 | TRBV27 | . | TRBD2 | TGTGCCAGCAGTTTAAAACTAGCGGACACAGATACGCAGTATTTT | CASSLKLADTDTQYF
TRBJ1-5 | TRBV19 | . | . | TGTGCCAGTAGTATAAGGTCGGGGGGCAATCAGCCCCAGCATTTT | CASSIRSGGNQPQHF
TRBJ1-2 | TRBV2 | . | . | TGTGCCAGCGGCTACGGGACAAGTATTAGTCCTAGGGGCTACACCTTC | CASGYGTSISPRGYTF
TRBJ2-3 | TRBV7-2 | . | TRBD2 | TGTGCCAGCAGCGCCAATGGGGGGGCAGATACGCAGTATTTT | CASSANGGADTQYF
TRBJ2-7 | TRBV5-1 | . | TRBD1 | TGCGCCAGCAGCTTGGGGCAGGACAGGGGGCTACACGAGCAGTACTTC | CASSLGQDRGLHEQYF
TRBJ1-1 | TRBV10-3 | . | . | TGTGCCATCAGTGAGTCGCGGCGGACTGCGAACACTGAAGCTTTCTTT | CAISESRRTANTEAFF
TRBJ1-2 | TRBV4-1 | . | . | TGCGCCAGCACCCTAACGCCCGCGGGGCCCTATGGCTACACCTTC | CASTLTPAGPYGYTF
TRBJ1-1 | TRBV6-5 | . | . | TGTGCCAGCAGTTACTCGCAGGGGATGAACACTGAAGCTTTCTTT | CASSYSQGMNTEAFF
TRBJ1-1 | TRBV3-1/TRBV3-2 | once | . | TGTGCCAGCAGCCAAGAGCTAGCGAAGAACACTGAAGCTTTCTTT | CASSQELAKNTEAFF